This TCR beta chain was observed in a study of T cell clones after liver transplantation. At the level of the study: HCV positivity affected three of eight recipients; the rest lacked autoimmune or viral indications. Study-wide results and limits: Small, mixed patient groups and varying post-transplant times limit these conclusions.

This table comes from immunoSEQ multiplex PCR, and its TCRdb copy is limited to in-frame clones, with some not included. The table records nearly 55,000 clones, less than 85% of them present only once. Germline lookup yields CDR1 SGHRS and CDR2 YFSETQ. The CDR3 is made up of 13 amino acids. Trimming pared 3 bases from V and 4 bases from J, leaving 8 bases between. In regard to this clone: Its antigen is currently unknown.

This rearrangement joins TRBV5-1 to TRBJ1-5; a weak D match, TRBD1 (6 bases). The sample here was CD4+ T cells from blood, taken before liver transplant. This TCR was sampled from a human donor who received a liver transplant. CDR3 amino acids: CASSSDRNQPQHF. The CDR3 DNA sequence: TGCGCCAGCAGCTCCGACAGGAATCAGCCCCAGCATTTT. Full variable domain (outside the CDR3, taken from reference TRBV5-1 and TRBJ1-5): KAGVTQTPRYLIKTRGQQVTLSCSPISGHRSVSWYQQTPGQGLQFLFEYFSETQRNKGNFPGRFSGRQFSNSRSEMNVSTLELGDSALYLCASSSDRNQPQHFGDGTRLSIL.